What follows describes a single T cell receptor (beta chain). The sample originates from a study of identical twins. TCRdb analysed the 5' RACE reads with MiXCR anew, one entry per CDR3 protein. The sample holds nearly 650,000 distinct CDR3 sequences; about 7% are singletons and the top ten take about 1.5%. The CDR3 is 15 amino acids. Per the germline V gene, CDR1 is DFQATT and CDR2 is SNEGSKA (reference sequence). Trimming removed 8 bases at V and 5 bases at J, with 22 bases between. These data were likewise used in another study, on yellow fever vaccine responses in identical twins.

Sequencing used PBMCs. The chain couples TRBV20-1 to TRBJ2-1, with D possibly called TRBD1 or TRBD2 (5 bases each). The receptor was isolated from a young woman in good health. The CDR3 loop is CSLYGWPGRNNEQFF. CDR3 in DNA: TGCAGTCTTTATGGGTGGCCGGGACGTAACAATGAGCAGTTCTTC.